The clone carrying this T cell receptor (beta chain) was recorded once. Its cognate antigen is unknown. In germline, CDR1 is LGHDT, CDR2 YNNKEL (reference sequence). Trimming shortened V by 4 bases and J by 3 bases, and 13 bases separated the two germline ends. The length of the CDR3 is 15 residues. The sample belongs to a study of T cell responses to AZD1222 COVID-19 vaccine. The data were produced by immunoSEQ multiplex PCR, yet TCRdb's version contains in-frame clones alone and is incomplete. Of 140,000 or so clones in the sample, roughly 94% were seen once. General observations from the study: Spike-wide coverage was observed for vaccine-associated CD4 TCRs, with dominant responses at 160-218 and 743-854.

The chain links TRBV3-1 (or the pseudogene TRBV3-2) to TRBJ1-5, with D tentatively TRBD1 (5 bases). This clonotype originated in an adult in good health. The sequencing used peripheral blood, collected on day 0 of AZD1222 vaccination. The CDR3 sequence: CASSLGTGTNQPQHF. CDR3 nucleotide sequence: TGTGCCAGCAGCCTTGGGACCGGAACCAATCAGCCCCAGCATTTT.